The 4 T cell receptor beta chains given below trace back to one sample, sequenced in a study of blood T cell repertoires in COVID-19. Repertoires were generated with immunoSEQ multiplex PCR, while TCRdb's copy carries only in-frame clones and drops some. The sample includes tens of thousands of clones, over 75% seen only once; the top ten take 10% to 15%. Specimen: peripheral blood. These receptors all stem from a man older than 75 with acute or convalescent COVID-19.

The chain couples TRBV18 to TRBJ1-2; TRBD1 aligns across 10 bases. CDR1 is KGHSH and CDR2 is LQKENI in the germline V gene. V trimming: 3 bases; J trimming: 6 bases; junction bases outside the gene matches: 4. The CDR3 is 14 amino acids. CDR3 amino acids: CASSPEGQGNGYTF. The CDR3 coding sequence is TGTGCCAGCTCACCTGAGGGACAGGGGAATGGCTACACCTTC.

This clone was counted only a few times. The rearrangement links TRBV4-1 to TRBJ2-3; tentatively, D is TRBD2 (7 bases). Germline V CDR1 and CDR2: MGHRA, YSYEKL. The V gene lost 5 bases and the J gene lost 3 bases, with 15 bases spanning the gap. The length of the CDR3 is 15 residues. CDR3 nucleotide sequence: TGCGCCAGCAGCATAGGGGGGGGGAGTACAGATACGCAGTATTTT. This codes for CASSIGGGSTDTQYF.

The gene calls are TRBV5-1 and TRBJ2-7; TRBD2 might be the D (6 bases). Germline V lookup: CDR1 SGHRS, CDR2 YFSETQ. V dropped 4 bases and J dropped 3 bases, with 11 bases sitting between them. This CDR3 is built from 13 residues. This chain's CDR3 is CASSRDFGYEQYF. The CDR3 nucleotides are TGCGCCAGCAGCCGGGACTTTGGCTACGAGCAGTACTTC.

This clone was seen a single time. J is TRBJ1-1 and V is TRBV3-1 (or the pseudogene TRBV3-2), with D unresolved. The germline V gene encodes CDR1 LGHDT and CDR2 YNNKEL (reference sequence). The length of the CDR3 is 13 residues. The V and J ends lost 1 base and 1 base respectively, with 4 bases between them. CDR3 in amino acids: CASSQVQNTEAFF. The CDR3 region has the DNA TGTGCCAGCAGCCAAGTTCAGAACACTGAAGCTTTCTTT.